This T cell receptor (beta chain) was found in a study of cytomegalovirus exposure and HLA in healthy donors. Whole-study results and caveats: Exclusion as indistinguishable affected some V segments, including TRBV6-2 and TRBV6-3. Presence/absence analyses assumed roughly uniform sequencing depth across donors, which may not hold. In a later analysis, most CMV-associated TCR beta chains appeared HLA-restricted.

With V trimmed by 10 bases and J by 0 bases, 6 bases remained unmatched. Germline V gene lookup returns CDR1 LNHDA and CDR2 SQIVND (reference sequence). The CDR3 runs to 14 residues. This PCR relied on a set of 60 Vbeta primers and 13 Jbeta primers. Only in-frame clones appear in the TCRdb table, and some are missing; sequencing was by immunoSEQ multiplex PCR. The sample includes about 120,000 clones, roughly 80% of them seen just once. The sample holds one count of this clone. Its antigen is not known. This TCR was sampled from a woman between 35 and 50 years old in good health and CMV-seropositive. The chain uses TRBV19 and TRBJ1-5; TRBD1 matches 7 bases. Sequenced input: PBMCs. The CDR3 here is CAINDRASNQPQHF. In DNA form, the CDR3 reads TGTGCCATCAACGACAGGGCTAGCAATCAGCCCCAGCATTTT.